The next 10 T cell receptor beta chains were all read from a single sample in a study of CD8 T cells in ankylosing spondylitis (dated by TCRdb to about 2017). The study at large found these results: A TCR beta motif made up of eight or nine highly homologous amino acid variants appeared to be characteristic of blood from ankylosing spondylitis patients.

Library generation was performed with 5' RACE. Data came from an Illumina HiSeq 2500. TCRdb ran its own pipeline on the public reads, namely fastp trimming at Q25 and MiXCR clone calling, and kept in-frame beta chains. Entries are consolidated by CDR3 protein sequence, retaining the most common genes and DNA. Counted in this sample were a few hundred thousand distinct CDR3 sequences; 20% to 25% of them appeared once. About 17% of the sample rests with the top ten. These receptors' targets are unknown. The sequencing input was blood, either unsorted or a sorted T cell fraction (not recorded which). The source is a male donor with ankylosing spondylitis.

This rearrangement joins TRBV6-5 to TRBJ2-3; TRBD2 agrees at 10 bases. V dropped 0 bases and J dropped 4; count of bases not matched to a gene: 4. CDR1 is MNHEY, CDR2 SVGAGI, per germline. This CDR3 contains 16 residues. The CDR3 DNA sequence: TGTGCCAGCAGTTACTCGGGAACTAGCGGGGCAGATACGCAGTATTTT. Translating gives CASSYSGTSGADTQYF.

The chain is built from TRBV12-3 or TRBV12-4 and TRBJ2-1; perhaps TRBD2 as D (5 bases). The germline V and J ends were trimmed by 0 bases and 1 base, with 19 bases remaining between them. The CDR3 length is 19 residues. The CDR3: CASSLAWLSEADSYNEQFF. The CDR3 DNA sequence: TGTGCCAGCAGTTTAGCTTGGTTGTCGGAGGCTGATTCCTACAATGAGCAGTTCTTC.

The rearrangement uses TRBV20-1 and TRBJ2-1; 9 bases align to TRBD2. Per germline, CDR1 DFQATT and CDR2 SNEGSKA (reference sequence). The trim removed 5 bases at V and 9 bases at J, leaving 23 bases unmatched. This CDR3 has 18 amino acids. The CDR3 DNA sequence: TGCAGTGCTCCTTCCCCTGAGACTAGCGGTCTTACAAGGGGTGAGCAGTTCTTC. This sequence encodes CSAPSPETSGLTRGEQFF.

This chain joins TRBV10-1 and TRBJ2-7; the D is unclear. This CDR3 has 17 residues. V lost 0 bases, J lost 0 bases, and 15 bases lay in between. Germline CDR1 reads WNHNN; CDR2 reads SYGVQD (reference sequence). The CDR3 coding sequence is TGCGCCAGCAGTGAGTCGAAGGTGGGGATGCGCTCCTACGAGCAGTACTTC. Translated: CASSESKVGMRSYEQYF.

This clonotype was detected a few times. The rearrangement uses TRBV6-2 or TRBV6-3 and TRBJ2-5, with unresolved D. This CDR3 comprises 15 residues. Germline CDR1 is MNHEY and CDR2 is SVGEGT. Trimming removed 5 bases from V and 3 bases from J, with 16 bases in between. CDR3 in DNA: TGTGCCAGCAGTGCCCGACCCATATGGGAAGAGACCCAGTACTTC. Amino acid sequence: CASSARPIWEETQYF.

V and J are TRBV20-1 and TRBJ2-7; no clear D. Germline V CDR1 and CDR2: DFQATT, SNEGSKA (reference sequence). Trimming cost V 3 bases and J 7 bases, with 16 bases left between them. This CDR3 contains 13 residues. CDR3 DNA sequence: TGCAGTGCTAGCCCCGACGCCGTCAAAGAGCAGTACTTC. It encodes CSASPDAVKEQYF.

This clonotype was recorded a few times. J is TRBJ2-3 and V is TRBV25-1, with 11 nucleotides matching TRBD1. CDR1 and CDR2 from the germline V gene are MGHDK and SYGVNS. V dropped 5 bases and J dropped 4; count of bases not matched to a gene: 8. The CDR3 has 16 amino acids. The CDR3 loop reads CASSSGQGAFSDTQYF. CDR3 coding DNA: TGTGCCAGCAGTTCCGGACAGGGGGCTTTCTCAGATACGCAGTATTTT.

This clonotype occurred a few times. The CDR3 loop reads CASSPQGQNNYGYTF. The CDR3 DNA is TGTGCCAGCTCACCACAGGGACAGAATAACTATGGCTACACCTTC. The chain combines TRBV18 with TRBJ1-2; 7 bases line up with TRBD1. CDR3 size: 15 residues. Looked up from germline, CDR1 is KGHSH and CDR2 is LQKENI. J lost 1 base, V lost 1 base, and 3 bases had no gene match.

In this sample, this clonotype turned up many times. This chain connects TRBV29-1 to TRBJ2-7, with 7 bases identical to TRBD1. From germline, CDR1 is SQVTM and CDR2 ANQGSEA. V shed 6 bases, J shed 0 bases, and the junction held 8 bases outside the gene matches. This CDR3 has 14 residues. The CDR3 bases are TGCAGCGTCGAATTGACAGGGAGCTCCTACGAGCAGTACTTC. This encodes CSVELTGSSYEQYF.

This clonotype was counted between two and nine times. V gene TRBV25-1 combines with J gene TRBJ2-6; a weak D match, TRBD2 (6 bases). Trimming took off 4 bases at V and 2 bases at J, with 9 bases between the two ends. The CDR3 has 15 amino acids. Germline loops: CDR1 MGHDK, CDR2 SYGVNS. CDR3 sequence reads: CASSVPGAGANVLTF. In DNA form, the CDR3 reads TGTGCCAGCAGTGTGCCGGGAGCTGGGGCCAACGTCCTGACTTTC. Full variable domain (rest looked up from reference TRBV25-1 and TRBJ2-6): EADIYQTPRYLVIGTGKKITLECSQTMGHDKMYWYQQDPGMELHLIHYSYGVNSTEKGDLSSESTVSRIRTEHFPLTLESARPSHTSQYLCASSVPGAGANVLTFGAGSRLTVL.